This TCR beta chain was recorded in a study of T cell clonality in common variable immunodeficiency. CVID subjects were about 14 female and approximately 30 male, aged 9 to 64. Heparinized whole blood, 5 to 8 ml, came from each donor. This CDR3 has 14 amino acids. The germline gives CDR1 LNHDA, CDR2 SQIVND (reference sequence). This table comes from immunoSEQ multiplex PCR, and its TCRdb copy is limited to in-frame clones, with some not included. The sample shows under 40,000 clones, no singletons; the ten largest hold around 5.9%. General study findings and limits: Common variable immunodeficiency TCR beta sequences reportedly had fewer deletions and N-nucleotide insertions. Fewer TCRbeta clones were shared among CVID subjects than controls.

The sample holds a few counts of this clone. Its antigen is undetermined. The read terminates 3 residues ahead of where the CDR3 ends, so the germline J gene completes it. The V gene is TRBV19, the J gene TRBJ1-2; D uncertain. The origin of this receptor is a human donor with common variable immunodeficiency. Sequenced input: peripheral blood mononuclear cells. CDR3 residues: CASSILKEMALYTF. The CDR3 bases that were read are TGTGCCAGTAGTATTTTAAAAGAGATGGCCCTT. Variable domain in full (rest from reference TRBV19 and TRBJ1-2): DGGITQSPKYLFRKEGQNVTLSCEQNLNHDAMYWYRQDPGQGLRLIYYSQIVNDFQKGDIAEGYSVSREKKESFPLTVTSAQKNPTAFYLCASSILKEMALYTFGSGTRLTVV.